These T cell receptor beta chains were read from a single sample in a study of cytomegalovirus exposure and HLA in healthy donors. The repertoire was sequenced with immunoSEQ multiplex PCR; TCRdb's copy has only in-frame clones and lacks some. The table shows 57,000 or so clones, with 70% to 80% occurring only once. Sequencing input: PBMCs. Source of these receptors: a woman aged 60-75 years in good health and CMV-seropositive. Both conserved end residues are part of each CDR3. D genes are given only for firm matches. Clone size is shown for a subset of rows, as once, few, many or a class of expanded clone.

v_call,d_call,clone_size,j_call,cdr3_aa,cdr3_nt
TRBV20-1,-,-,TRBJ2-1,CSASGPNEQFF,TGCAGTGCTTCGGGTCCGAATGAGCAGTTCTTC
TRBV19,TRBD1,-,TRBJ1-2,CATQNGQGMVQGYTF,TGTGCCACCCAAAATGGACAGGGGATGGTTCAAGGCTACACCTTC
TRBV2,-,once,TRBJ2-7,CDNREAYEQYF,TGTGACAACAGAGAGGCTTACGAGCAGTACTTC
TRBV6-5,TRBD2,-,TRBJ2-1,CASSLAGEYNEQFF,TGTGCCAGCAGCTTAGCGGGGGAGTACAATGAGCAGTTCTTC
TRBV5-1,-,-,TRBJ2-3,CASRQEPTDTQYF,TGCGCCAGCAGACAGGAGCCCACAGATACGCAGTATTTT
TRBV7-9,TRBD1,-,TRBJ1-2,CSSSHDRVHTF,TGTTCCAGCAGCCATGACAGGGTTCACACCTTC
TRBV9,TRBD2,-,TRBJ2-5,CASSVGGEETQYF,TGTGCCAGCAGCGTCGGGGGGGAAGAGACCCAGTACTTC
TRBV9,-,-,TRBJ2-1,CASSVDARSSYNEQFF,TGTGCCAGCAGCGTAGATGCCAGAAGCTCCTACAATGAGCAGTTCTTC
TRBV7-2,-,once,TRBJ2-1,CASSLAHRANEQFF,TGTGCCAGCAGCTTAGCCCACAGGGCCAATGAGCAGTTCTTC
TRBV4-1,-,-,TRBJ1-1,CASSQDLTAGTEAFF,TGCGCCAGCAGCCAAGATCTAACAGCGGGCACTGAAGCTTTCTTT
TRBV7-9,-,-,TRBJ1-5,CASSPGKENQPQHF,TGTGCCAGCAGCCCAGGGAAGGAAAATCAGCCCCAGCATTTT
TRBV25-1,-,few,TRBJ2-7,CASSIRGEQYF,TGTGCCAGCAGCATCAGGGGTGAGCAGTACTTC
TRBV19,-,-,TRBJ1-2,CATQSGRRVDGYTF,TGTGCCACCCAGTCAGGGAGGAGAGTGGATGGCTACACCTTC
TRBV25-1,-,-,TRBJ2-3,CASSEPRLDHTQYF,TGTGCCAGCAGTGAACCCAGACTAGACCATACGCAGTATTTT
TRBV11-3,-,-,TRBJ1-1,CASSFTGTTEAFF,TGTGCCAGCAGCTTCACAGGGACCACTGAAGCTTTCTTT
TRBV6-5,TRBD1,few,TRBJ1-2,CASSRDRGSYGYTF,TGTGCCAGCAGTCGGGACAGGGGTTCCTATGGCTACACCTTC
TRBV9,-,few,TRBJ1-2,CASSVGTDHYGYTF,TGTGCCAGCAGCGTAGGGACAGACCACTATGGCTACACCTTC
TRBV6-5,TRBD1,-,TRBJ1-6,CASYRGRDSPLHF,TGTGCCAGTTACAGGGGGAGGGATTCACCCCTCCACTTT
TRBV9,TRBD1,-,TRBJ1-6,CASSEGMGTGVNSPLHF,TGTGCCAGCAGCGAGGGGATGGGGACAGGGGTTAATTCACCCCTCCACTTT
TRBV2,TRBD1,-,TRBJ1-5,CASSVVAGGSQPQHF,TGTGCCAGCAGTGTGGTTGCAGGGGGTAGTCAGCCCCAGCATTTT
TRBV2,-,-,TRBJ1-6,CASSATASNSPLHF,TGTGCCAGCAGTGCGACAGCCTCTAATTCACCCCTCCACTTT
TRBV19,TRBD1,few,TRBJ2-5,CASSNRGYHQETQYF,TGTGCCAGTAGTAACAGGGGGTACCACCAAGAGACCCAGTACTTC
TRBV5-1,-,once,TRBJ2-4,CASSEGGTNIQYF,TGCGCCAGCAGCGAAGGGGGAACGAACATTCAGTACTTC
TRBV5-1,-,-,TRBJ2-7,CASSLDTAASSYEQYF,TGCGCCAGCAGCTTGGATACGGCGGCGAGCTCCTACGAGCAGTACTTC
TRBV18,-,few,TRBJ1-5,CASSPFGGDRSNQPQHF,TGTGCCAGCTCACCATTTGGGGGGGATAGGAGCAATCAGCCCCAGCATTTT
TRBV5-1,-,-,TRBJ1-2,CASSLSAGAGGYTF,TGCGCCAGCAGCTTGAGTGCAGGGGCCGGAGGCTACACCTTC
TRBV27,TRBD1,-,TRBJ2-2,CASRGQGDTGELFF,TGTGCCAGCAGGGGACAGGGGGACACCGGGGAGCTGTTTTTT
TRBV7-9,TRBD1,-,TRBJ1-1,CASSLIATGMNTEAFF,TGTGCCAGCAGCCTTATAGCGACAGGGATGAACACTGAAGCTTTCTTT
TRBV6-1,TRBD1,few,TRBJ1-1,CASRRDRDTEAFF,TGTGCCAGCAGGCGAGACAGGGACACTGAAGCTTTCTTT
TRBV6-5,TRBD1,-,TRBJ1-2,CASSPRDRSSGYTF,TGTGCCAGCAGTCCCAGGGACAGGTCCTCTGGCTACACCTTC
TRBV6-1,TRBD1,-,TRBJ1-2,CASQDRAQDGYTF,TGTGCCAGCCAGGACAGGGCCCAGGATGGCTACACCTTC
TRBV9,-,-,TRBJ2-1,CASSVAFGGPEGEQFF,TGTGCCAGCAGCGTAGCTTTCGGGGGGCCTGAAGGTGAGCAGTTCTTC
TRBV11-2,TRBD2,-,TRBJ2-3,CASGLAGGPADTQYF,TGTGCCAGCGGACTAGCGGGGGGGCCTGCAGATACGCAGTATTTT
TRBV6-6,TRBD2,-,TRBJ2-1,CASSYATSVGEQFF,TGTGCCAGCAGTTACGCAACTAGCGTAGGTGAGCAGTTCTTC
TRBV5-1,-,-,TRBJ1-1,CASSLGRDTEAFF,TGCGCCAGCAGCTTGGGCAGGGACACTGAAGCTTTCTTT
TRBV7-2,-,-,TRBJ2-5,CASSLVARQETQYF,TGTGCCAGCAGCTTAGTGGCACGACAAGAGACCCAGTACTTC
TRBV5-5,-,few,TRBJ1-6,CASSVALTGLDSPLHF,TGTGCCAGCAGCGTGGCCCTGACAGGTCTCGATTCACCCCTCCACTTT
TRBV14,-,-,TRBJ1-1,CASSQVPGADTEAFF,TGTGCCAGCAGCCAAGTACCAGGGGCGGACACTGAAGCTTTCTTT
TRBV10-3,-,-,TRBJ1-5,CAISSLPVLFQPQHF,TGTGCCATCAGTTCCTTACCGGTTTTATTTCAGCCCCAGCATTTT
TRBV6-6,TRBD1,-,TRBJ2-2,CASRGDGRGPTGELFF,TGTGCCAGCAGGGGGGATGGCAGGGGGCCTACCGGGGAGCTGTTTTTT
TRBV7-9,TRBD1,-,TRBJ1-2,CSSRPGADRGYSGYTF,TGTTCCAGCAGACCCGGGGCCGACAGGGGGTACTCTGGCTACACCTTC
TRBV28,TRBD1,-,TRBJ1-5,CASNGAGGRQPQHF,TGTGCCAGCAACGGGGCAGGGGGTCGTCAGCCCCAGCATTTT